The entry that follows covers one TCR beta chain sequence. The antigen remains undetermined. The data originate from a study of cytomegalovirus exposure and HLA in healthy donors. The V segment lost 4 bases and the J segment 7 bases; nucleotides outside the gene matches: 8. This CDR3 is 15 amino acids long. CDR1 SGHRS and CDR2 YFSETQ come from the germline V gene. General study results and limits: Presence/absence analyses supposed approximately even sequencing depth among donors. Later analysis revealed greater clonal expansion in HLA-associated TCR beta chains than in equally common others. There were several of the most significant clusters that appeared linked to common viral pathogens in a later analysis.

13 Jbeta primers and 60 Vbeta primers were used for the PCR. The repertoire was sequenced with immunoSEQ multiplex PCR; TCRdb's copy has only in-frame clones and lacks some. The sample has 150,000 to 200,000 clones; around three quarters are singletons. The sequence came from a woman between 40 and 55 years old in good health and CMV-seronegative. Sample: PBMCs. The chain links TRBV5-1 to TRBJ2-7, with 13 bases identical to TRBD2. The CDR3 sequence: CASSPTSGGAGEQYF. The CDR3, as DNA: TGCGCCAGCAGCCCAACTAGCGGGGGGGCGGGAGAGCAGTACTTC.